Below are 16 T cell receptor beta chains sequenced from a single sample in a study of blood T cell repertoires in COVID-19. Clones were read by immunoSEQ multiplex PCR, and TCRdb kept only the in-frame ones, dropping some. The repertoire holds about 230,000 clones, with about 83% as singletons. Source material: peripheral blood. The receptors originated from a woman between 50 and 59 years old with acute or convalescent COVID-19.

The DNA of the CDR3 is TGTGCCAGCAGCTTAACCGGACTGATCTACGAGCAGTACTTC. As protein: CASSLTGLIYEQYF. The chain has TRBV11-1 and TRBJ2-7; D might be TRBD2 (5 bases). The CDR3 length is 14 residues. Looked up from germline, CDR1 is SGHAT and CDR2 is FQDESV (reference sequence). The ends were cut back, 2 bases at V and 3 bases at J, with 11 bases in the middle.

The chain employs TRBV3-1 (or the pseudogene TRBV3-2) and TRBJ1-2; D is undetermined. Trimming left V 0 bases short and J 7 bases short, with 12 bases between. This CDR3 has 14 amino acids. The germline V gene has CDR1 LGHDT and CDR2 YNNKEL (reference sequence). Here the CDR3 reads CASSQDLLFSGYTF. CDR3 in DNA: TGTGCCAGCAGCCAAGATTTGTTGTTCTCTGGCTACACCTTC.

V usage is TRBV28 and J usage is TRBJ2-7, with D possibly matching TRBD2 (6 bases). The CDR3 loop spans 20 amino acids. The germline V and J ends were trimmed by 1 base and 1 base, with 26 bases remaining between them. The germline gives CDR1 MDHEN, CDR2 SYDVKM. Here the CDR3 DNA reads TGTGCCAGCAGTTTATCATACGGCTTTTCTGTGACGGGGGATTCCTACGAGCAGTACTTC. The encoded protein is CASSLSYGFSVTGDSYEQYF.

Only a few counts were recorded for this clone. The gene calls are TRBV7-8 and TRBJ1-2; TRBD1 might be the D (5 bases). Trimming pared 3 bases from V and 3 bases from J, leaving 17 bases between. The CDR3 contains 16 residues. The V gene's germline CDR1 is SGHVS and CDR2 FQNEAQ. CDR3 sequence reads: CASSFRGLVDDYGYTF. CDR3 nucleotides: TGTGCCAGCAGCTTTCGGGGGTTAGTTGACGACTATGGCTACACCTTC.

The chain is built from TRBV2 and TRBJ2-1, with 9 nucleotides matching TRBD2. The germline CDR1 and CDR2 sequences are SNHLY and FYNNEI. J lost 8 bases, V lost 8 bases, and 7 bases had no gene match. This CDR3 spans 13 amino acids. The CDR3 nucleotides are TGTGCCAGCTTAGCGGGAGTAGGGGATGAGCAGTTCTTC. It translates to CASLAGVGDEQFF.

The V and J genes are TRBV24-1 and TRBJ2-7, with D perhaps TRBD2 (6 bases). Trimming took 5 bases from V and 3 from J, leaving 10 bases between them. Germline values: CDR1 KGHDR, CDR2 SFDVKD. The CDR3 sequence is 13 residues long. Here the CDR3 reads CATSGREFYEQYF. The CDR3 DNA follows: TGTGCCACCAGTGGTCGGGAGTTCTACGAGCAGTACTTC.

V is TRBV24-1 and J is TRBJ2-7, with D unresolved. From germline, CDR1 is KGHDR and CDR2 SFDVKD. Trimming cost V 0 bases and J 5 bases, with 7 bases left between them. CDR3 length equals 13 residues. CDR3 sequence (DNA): TGTGCCACCAGTGATTTGGGGCAAGACGAGCAGTACTTC. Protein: CATSDLGQDEQYF.

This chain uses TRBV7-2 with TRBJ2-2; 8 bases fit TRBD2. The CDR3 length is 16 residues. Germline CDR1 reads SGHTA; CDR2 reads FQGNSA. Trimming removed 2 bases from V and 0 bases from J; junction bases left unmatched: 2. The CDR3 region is CASSLREGTNTGELFF. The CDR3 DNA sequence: TGTGCCAGCAGCTTACGGGAGGGAACGAACACCGGGGAGCTGTTTTTT.

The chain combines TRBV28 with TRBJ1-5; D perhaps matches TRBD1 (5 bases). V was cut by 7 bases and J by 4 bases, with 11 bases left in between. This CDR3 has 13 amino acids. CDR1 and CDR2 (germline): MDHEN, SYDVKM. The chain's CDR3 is CASTQGPNQPQHF. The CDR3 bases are TGTGCCAGCACTCAGGGCCCGAATCAGCCCCAGCATTTT.

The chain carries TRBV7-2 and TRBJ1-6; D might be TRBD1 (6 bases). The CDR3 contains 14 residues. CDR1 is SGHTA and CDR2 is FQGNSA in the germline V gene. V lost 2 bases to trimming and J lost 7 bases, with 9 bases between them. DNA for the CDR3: TGTGCCAGCAGCTTATCAGGGACAAATTCACCCCTCCACTTT. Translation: CASSLSGTNSPLHF.

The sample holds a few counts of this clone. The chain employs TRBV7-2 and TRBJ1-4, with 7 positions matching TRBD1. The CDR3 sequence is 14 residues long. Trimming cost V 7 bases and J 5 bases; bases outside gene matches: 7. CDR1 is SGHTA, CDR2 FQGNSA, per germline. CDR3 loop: CASTRGTVNEKLFF. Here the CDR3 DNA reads TGTGCCAGCACCCGGGGGACAGTGAATGAAAAACTGTTTTTT.

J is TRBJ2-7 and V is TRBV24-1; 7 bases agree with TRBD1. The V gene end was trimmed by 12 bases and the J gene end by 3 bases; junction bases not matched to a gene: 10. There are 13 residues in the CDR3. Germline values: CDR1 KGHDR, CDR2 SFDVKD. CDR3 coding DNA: TGTGCCTTGACCGGGACAGATGGCTACGAGCAGTACTTC. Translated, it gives CALTGTDGYEQYF.

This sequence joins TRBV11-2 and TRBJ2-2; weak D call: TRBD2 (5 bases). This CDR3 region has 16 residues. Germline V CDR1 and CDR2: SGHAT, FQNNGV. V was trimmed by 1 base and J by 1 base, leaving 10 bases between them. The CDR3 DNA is TGTGCCAGCAGCTTAGTCGGGAACCTGAACACCGGGGAGCTGTTTTTT. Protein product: CASSLVGNLNTGELFF.

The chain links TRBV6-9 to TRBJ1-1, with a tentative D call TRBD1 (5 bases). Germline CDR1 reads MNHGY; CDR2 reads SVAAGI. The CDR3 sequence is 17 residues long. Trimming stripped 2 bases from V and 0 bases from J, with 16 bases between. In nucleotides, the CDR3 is TGTGCCAGCAGTTATCTGCCTTATCGGGGGATGAACACTGAAGCTTTCTTT. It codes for CASSYLPYRGMNTEAFF.

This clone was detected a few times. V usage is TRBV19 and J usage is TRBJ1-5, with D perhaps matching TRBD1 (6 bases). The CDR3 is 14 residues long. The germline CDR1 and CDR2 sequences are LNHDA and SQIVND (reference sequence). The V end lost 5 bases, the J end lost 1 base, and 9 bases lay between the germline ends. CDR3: CASSQGNSNQPQHF. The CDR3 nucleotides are TGTGCCAGTAGTCAGGGGAACAGCAATCAGCCCCAGCATTTT.

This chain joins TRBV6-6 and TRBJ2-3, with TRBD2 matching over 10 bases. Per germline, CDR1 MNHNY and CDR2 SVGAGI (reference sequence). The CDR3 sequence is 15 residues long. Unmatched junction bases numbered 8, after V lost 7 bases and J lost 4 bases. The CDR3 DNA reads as TGTGCCAGCACCGAGCGGGGGGGTTCCTCAGATACGCAGTATTTT. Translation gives CASTERGGSSDTQYF.